This T cell receptor beta chain came from a study of response to subunit inactivated influenza vaccine. Germline CDR1 LGHDT, CDR2 YNNKEL (reference sequence). The CDR3 consists of 11 residues. The germline V and J ends were trimmed by 0 bases and 8 bases, with 4 bases remaining between them. MiXCR was run by TCRdb on the RT-PCR reads, yielding one entry per CDR3 protein. The sample lists just under 250,000 distinct CDR3 sequences; 12% were seen once. Specimen: non-naive T cells sorted from PBMCs, collected around two weeks before vaccination. J is TRBJ1-2 and V is TRBV3-1; D is ambiguous. This receptor was identified in a man aged 45-65 years who received an inactivated influenza vaccine. CDR3 DNA sequence: TGTGCCAGCAGCCAAGATATAGGCTACACCTTC. This gives the protein CASSQDIGYTF.